The present TCR beta chain was sequenced within a study of T cell changes during pregnancy in multiple sclerosis (dated by TCRdb to the late 2010s). Concerning the study at large: In women with multiple sclerosis, the researchers looked at how the T cell repertoire shifted as pregnancy progressed.

Via the germline V gene, CDR1 is SGHVS and CDR2 FNYEAQ. The CDR3 sequence holds 12 residues, the cysteine and phenylalanine included. The CDR3 DNA has 36 bases and is translated from base 1. V was cut back by 5 bases and J by 3 bases, leaving a gap of 6 bases between them. To prepare the library, the immunoSEQ multiplex PCR assay was applied. Entries here come from immuneACCESS through TCRdb and include only in-frame sequences with V and J called. Some clones fail to appear in such tables; in the studies checked, an unresolved V gene covers under half of the shortfall, and the cause of the remainder is unknown. Across this sample there are approximately 100,000 clones, with roughly nine tenths seen only once. The ten largest clonotypes hold 3.5% of the sample. About this clone: No antigen is known for it. There are no base qualities to consult, and no much larger clone falls within one base.

The receptor comes from a female donor with multiple sclerosis, enrolled in a pregnancy study. The sample in question was peripheral blood, obtained after pregnancy. This chain is built from TRBV7-6 and TRBJ2-3, with the D gene call left open. The CDR3 region has the sequence CASSPYTDTQYF. The DNA sequence reads TGTGCCAGCAGCCCCTATACAGATACGCAGTATTTT.